The 14 T cell receptor beta chains below all came from one sample that was sequenced in a study of human thymus T cells. The method was immunoSEQ multiplex PCR; TCRdb's version includes in-frame clones alone and lacks a portion of them. This table holds approximately 71,000 clones, approximately 95% found once. Thymus was obtained from resections taken during corrective heart surgery. The sample taken for sequencing was thymus tissue. These receptors were taken from a girl in the first two years of life with a congenital heart defect but otherwise immunologically healthy.

This clone turned up a few times. V is TRBV7-3 and J is TRBJ1-1; no firm D call. The V and J ends lost 4 bases and 4 bases respectively, with 13 bases between them. The CDR3 spans 14 residues. Germline assignment: CDR1 SGHTA and CDR2 FQGTGA. For the CDR3, the DNA is TGTGCCAGCAGCTCCCCTTATCGGACCACTGAAGCTTTCTTT. Its translation: CASSSPYRTTEAFF.

The chain carries TRBV15 and TRBJ2-7, with no clear D. V was trimmed by 1 base and J by 5 bases, leaving 6 bases between them. Germline V CDR1 and CDR2: LNHNV, YYDKDF (reference sequence). The CDR3 length is 12 residues. CDR3: CATSRGLDEQYF. The CDR3 nucleotides read TGTGCCACCAGCAGAGGGTTGGACGAGCAGTACTTC.

The rearrangement uses TRBV18 and TRBJ2-2; 12 bases fit TRBD2. With V trimmed by 3 bases and J by 2 bases, 7 bases remained unmatched. The CDR3 has 18 residues. Germline V gives CDR1 KGHSH, CDR2 LQKENI. CDR3 protein: CASSPPGLAGPNTGELFF. In DNA, the CDR3 is TGTGCCAGCTCACCTCCGGGACTAGCGGGCCCAAACACCGGGGAGCTGTTTTTT.

V usage is TRBV4-1 and J usage is TRBJ2-7, with D tentatively TRBD2 (5 bases). Trimming shortened V by 1 base and J by 2 bases, and 27 bases separated the two germline ends. This CDR3 has 20 residues. CDR1 and CDR2 (germline): MGHRA, YSYEKL. CDR3 sequence: CASSQARLTAPSGGPYEQYF. The CDR3 DNA reads as TGCGCCAGCAGCCAAGCCCGCCTTACGGCCCCAAGCGGAGGCCCCTACGAGCAGTACTTC.

The chain carries TRBV28 and TRBJ1-5; D gene ambiguous. The V and J ends lost 6 bases and 5 bases respectively, with 5 bases between them. The V gene's germline CDR1 is MDHEN and CDR2 SYDVKM. The CDR3 is 11 residues long. CDR3 bases: TGTGCCAGCAGCCTAGATCAGCCCCAGCATTTT. It specifies CASSLDQPQHF.

This clone was detected once. V is TRBV10-3 and J is TRBJ1-4, with TRBD1 identical over 8 bases. V lost 0 bases and J lost 7; bases outside the gene matches: 4. This CDR3 contains 15 residues. Germline V gene sequence: CDR1 ENHRY, CDR2 SYGVKD. CDR3 sequence: CAISESQGAREKLFF. In DNA, the CDR3 is TGTGCCATCAGTGAGTCGCAGGGGGCCCGTGAAAAACTGTTTTTT.

The CDR3 DNA follows: TGTGCCAGTAGTATCCGCTCGGGACAGCTACAAGAGACCCAGTACTTC. Translating gives CASSIRSGQLQETQYF. V gene TRBV19 combines with J gene TRBJ2-5, with 7 bases aligning to TRBD1. With 3 bases clipped from V and 2 bases from J, the junction kept 9 bases outside the gene matches. This CDR3 is 16 amino acids long. Germline V gene lookup returns CDR1 LNHDA and CDR2 SQIVND (reference sequence).

The chain employs TRBV19 and TRBJ1-2; D remains unclear. This CDR3 spans 15 amino acids. Germline-derived CDR1 and CDR2 are LNHDA and SQIVND (reference sequence). V shed 10 bases and J shed 5 bases, with 23 bases lying between them. CDR3 loop: CATEPNVRMDYGYTF. The CDR3 DNA reads as TGTGCCACCGAGCCCAACGTTAGGATGGATTATGGCTACACCTTC.

V usage is TRBV15 and J usage is TRBJ2-7; tentative D call: TRBD1 (5 bases). CDR1 and CDR2 (germline): LNHNV, YYDKDF (reference sequence). Trimming cost V 0 bases and J 6 bases, with 12 bases left between them. The CDR3 totals 14 residues. The DNA for the CDR3 is TGTGCCACCAGCAGAGATCTTAGAAGGGGCGAGCAGTACTTC. Amino acid sequence: CATSRDLRRGEQYF. Supplemented by reference TRBV15 and TRBJ2-7, the full variable domain reads DAMVIQNPRYQVTQFGKPVTLSCSQTLNHNVMYWYQQKSSQAPKLLFHYYDKDFNNEADTPDNFQSRRPNTSFCFLDIRSPGLGDTAMYLCATSRDLRRGEQYFGPGTRLTVT.

This chain links TRBV4-3 with TRBJ1-1; D is perhaps TRBD1 (5 bases). The germline CDR1 and CDR2 sequences are LGHNA and YSLEER. The CDR3 extends over 17 amino acids. Trimming left V 1 base short and J 2 bases short, with 17 bases between. As DNA, the CDR3 is TGCGCCAGCAGCCAAGTCGGGCCGCAGGGAGGTAACACTGAAGCTTTCTTT. Encoded protein: CASSQVGPQGGNTEAFF.

V usage is TRBV4-2 and J usage is TRBJ1-1; 8 bases fit TRBD1. CDR1 is LGHNA and CDR2 is YNFKEQ in the germline V gene. V dropped 1 base and J dropped 11; count of bases not matched to a gene: 12. The CDR3 has 15 amino acids. The CDR3 DNA is TGTGCCAGCAGCCAAGCCAGGGGGCGCCCAGGGGAGGCTTTCTTT. The encoded protein is CASSQARGRPGEAFF.

This chain joins TRBV19 and TRBJ1-2; D not resolved. The CDR3 sequence is 14 residues long. V lost 6 bases to trimming and J lost 8 bases, with 19 bases between them. Germline CDR1 is LNHDA and CDR2 is SQIVND (reference sequence). The CDR3 DNA reads as TGTGCCAGTAGAGATCGGTGGGAAGAGGGCGGCTACACCTTC. Translating gives CASRDRWEEGGYTF. Using reference TRBV19 and TRBJ1-2 for the parts outside the CDR3, the full variable domain is DGGITQSPKYLFRKEGQNVTLSCEQNLNHDAMYWYRQDPGQGLRLIYYSQIVNDFQKGDIAEGYSVSREKKESFPLTVTSAQKNPTAFYLCASRDRWEEGGYTFGSGTRLTVV.

The V gene is TRBV19, the J gene TRBJ1-5; 7 bases match TRBD1. The CDR3 is 18 amino acids. The germline gives CDR1 LNHDA, CDR2 SQIVND (reference sequence). After removal of 5 bases from V and 0 bases from J, the junction contained 13 bases not matched to a gene. DNA for the CDR3: TGTGCCAGTAGTTCGCTCACCCGGGACAGCTATAGCAATCAGCCCCAGCATTTT. This sequence encodes CASSSLTRDSYSNQPQHF.

The V gene is TRBV7-2, the J gene TRBJ1-1; 8 bases match TRBD1. V lost 5 bases, J lost 4 bases, and 6 bases stayed unmatched. The CDR3 has 14 amino acids. CDR1 SGHTA and CDR2 FQGNSA come from the germline V gene. The chain's CDR3 is CASSHGQGLTEAFF. The CDR3, as DNA: TGTGCCAGCAGCCATGGACAGGGACTCACTGAAGCTTTCTTT.